These 10 T cell receptor beta chains came from one sample sequenced in a study of blood T cell repertoires in COVID-19. Sequencing used immunoSEQ multiplex PCR; TCRdb keeps in-frame clones, though not all of them. This table holds 130,000 or so clones, 88% found once. The specimen was peripheral blood. These receptors were obtained from a human donor in a cohort sampled during active COVID-19.

The rearrangement links TRBV19 to TRBJ1-2, with D perhaps matching TRBD1 (6 bases). The CDR3 consists of 16 residues. The V end lost 1 base, the J end lost 4 bases, and 16 bases lay between the germline ends. CDR1 and CDR2 from the germline V gene are LNHDA and SQIVND (reference sequence). CDR3 sequence reads: CASSIVNGQSFYGYTF. CDR3 DNA sequence: TGTGCCAGTAGTATAGTTAACGGACAGAGTTTCTATGGCTACACCTTC.

The chain employs TRBV3-1 (or the pseudogene TRBV3-2) and TRBJ2-7, with D maybe TRBD2 (5 bases). The germline gives CDR1 LGHDT, CDR2 YNNKEL (reference sequence). The CDR3 length is 14 residues. The ends were cut back, 4 bases at V and 2 bases at J, with 12 bases in the middle. Here the CDR3 DNA reads TGTGCCAGCAGCCCCCGCTCGAGGGCCTACGAGCAGTACTTC. Translated, it gives CASSPRSRAYEQYF.

This clone was counted a single time. The rearrangement links TRBV7-9 to TRBJ2-1; 7 bases line up with TRBD1. Germline V lookup: CDR1 SEHNR, CDR2 FQNEAQ (reference sequence). Trimming cost V 7 bases and J 2 bases; bases outside gene matches: 5. The CDR3 extends over 14 amino acids. The CDR3 loop is CASTWTGTYNEQFF. The CDR3, as DNA: TGTGCCAGCACCTGGACAGGAACCTACAATGAGCAGTTCTTC. Together with reference TRBV7-9 and TRBJ2-1, the CDR3 gives the full variable domain: DTGVSQNPRHKITKRGQNVTFRCDPISEHNRLYWYRQTLGQGPEFLTYFQNEAQLEKSRLLSDRFSAERPKGSFSTLEIQRTEQGDSAMYLCASTWTGTYNEQFFGPGTRLTVL.

For the CDR3, the DNA is TGTGCCAGCAGTCCCATCGGGTTAGGGGAGCTGTTTTTT. Translating it yields CASSPIGLGELFF. The V call is TRBV7-2, the J call TRBJ2-2; D gene unclear. CDR3 length: 13 amino acids. Germline loops: CDR1 SGHTA, CDR2 FQGNSA. V lost 6 bases to trimming and J lost 8 bases, with 13 bases between them.

The rearrangement links TRBV6-1 to TRBJ1-2, with D possibly matching TRBD1 (6 bases). Germline V gene sequence: CDR1 MNHNS, CDR2 SASEGT. The CDR3 length is 15 residues. V was cut by 1 base and J by 3 bases, with 12 bases left in between. The CDR3 region has the DNA TGTGCCAGCAGTGAAGGGTTTAGGACAGACTATGGCTACACCTTC. Its translation is CASSEGFRTDYGYTF.

The chain carries TRBV15 and TRBJ1-4; a weak D match, TRBD1 (6 bases). CDR1 and CDR2 (germline): LNHNV, YYDKDF (reference sequence). This CDR3 spans 16 amino acids. V was cut by 1 base and J by 4 bases, with 13 bases left in between. The CDR3 is CATSRAPGTLNEKLFF. The CDR3 coding sequence is TGTGCCACCAGCAGAGCCCCAGGGACACTTAATGAAAAACTGTTTTTT.

The sample holds a few counts of this clone. This rearrangement joins TRBV7-9 to TRBJ2-7, with 14 bases matching TRBD2. The CDR3 runs to 16 residues. CDR1 and CDR2 from the germline V gene are SEHNR and FQNEAQ (reference sequence). The V segment lost 4 bases and the J segment 2 bases; nucleotides outside the gene matches: 4. The CDR3 DNA follows: TGTGCCAGCAGCTCATGGACTAGCGGGGGGCCCTACGAGCAGTACTTC. Translating gives CASSSWTSGGPYEQYF.

In its sample, this clone was seen once. The chain links TRBV7-6 to TRBJ2-1, with 12 bases fitting TRBD1. V was clipped by 5 bases and J by 13 bases; unmatched bases: 12. Germline lookup yields CDR1 SGHVS and CDR2 FNYEAQ. This CDR3 has 15 amino acids. The CDR3 DNA reads TGTGCCAGCAGCCTGCAACGGCCGGGACAGGGGGCTCAGTTCTTC. It is translated as CASSLQRPGQGAQFF.

V usage is TRBV27 and J usage is TRBJ2-1; TRBD2 matches at 16 bases. V shed 1 base and J 3 bases; nucleotides not matched to a gene: 3. The germline V gene encodes CDR1 MNHEY and CDR2 SMNVEV (reference sequence). The CDR3 is 18 residues long. CDR3 sequence: CASSLLGLAGGGYNEQFF. DNA for the CDR3: TGTGCCAGCAGTTTATTGGGACTAGCGGGAGGGGGCTACAATGAGCAGTTCTTC.

The rearrangement uses TRBV3-1 (or the pseudogene TRBV3-2) and TRBJ1-2, with unresolved D. The CDR3 is 14 amino acids. Germline V gives CDR1 LGHDT, CDR2 YNNKEL (reference sequence). V lost 4 bases and J 6 bases, leaving 15 bases between the germline ends. As DNA, the CDR3 is TGTGCCAGCAGCCCAGCGCAACGGAGTCATGGCTACACCTTC. Translated, it gives CASSPAQRSHGYTF.